This T cell receptor (beta chain) is from a study of CXCR3-negative and CXCR3-positive naive CD8 T cells. Overall study: Approximately 130 million TRB reads were obtained in total, which works out to about 1.5 +/- 0.3 million per library.

The CDR3 runs 15 residues. Germline CDR1 reads SGHDT; CDR2 reads YYEEEE. It was by 5' RACE with UMI labels that the TRB cDNA libraries were prepared. Each CDR3 protein gets one entry in TCRdb, which reprocessed the 5' RACE reads and gives no DNA. This specimen shows over 100,000 distinct CDR3 sequences; the ten leading clones hold less than 0.3%. The source material was naive CXCR3- CD8+ T cells from blood. Indicated subset: CD45RO-CCR7+CD27+CD95- naive CD8+ T cells lacking CXCR3 (TNR3-). The V call is TRBV5-6, the J call TRBJ2-2; TCRdb's assignment of TRBD2 cannot be checked, as there is no DNA. This clonotype was obtained from a human donor in good health. Some clones in this sample may be carry-over from other donors' samples. CDR3: CASSTGTAGPGELFF.